This T cell receptor (beta chain) was obtained from a study of shared clonotypes between healthy human individuals. Study in general: CD4 naive and CD4 memory each took three plates per donor, while CD8 naive took two and CD8 memory one.

The CDR3 runs to 16 residues. CDR1 and CDR2 from the germline V gene are SGHTA and FQGNSA. Trimming pared 1 base from V and 4 bases from J, leaving 15 bases between. Authors' analysis steps: ImmunoSEQ only sent back junction sequences with no quality scores, so filtering was done differently. Sequencing was performed with immunoSEQ multiplex PCR; in TCRdb, only in-frame clones are kept and a portion is missing. For V, J and clone size, that table is used; D and trimming come from the DNA. The sample yields hundreds of thousands of clones, 73% seen once. Material for sequencing was memory CD4+ T cells sorted from blood. The subset is: CD45RA-negative fraction. The sequence derives from a woman in her 30s in good health. This sequence joins TRBV7-2 and TRBJ2-3; TRBD2 might be the D (5 bases). The CDR3 bases are TGTGCCAGCAGCTTAGATGCACTAGGTACTCCAGATACGCAGTATTTT. Translated: CASSLDALGTPDTQYF.